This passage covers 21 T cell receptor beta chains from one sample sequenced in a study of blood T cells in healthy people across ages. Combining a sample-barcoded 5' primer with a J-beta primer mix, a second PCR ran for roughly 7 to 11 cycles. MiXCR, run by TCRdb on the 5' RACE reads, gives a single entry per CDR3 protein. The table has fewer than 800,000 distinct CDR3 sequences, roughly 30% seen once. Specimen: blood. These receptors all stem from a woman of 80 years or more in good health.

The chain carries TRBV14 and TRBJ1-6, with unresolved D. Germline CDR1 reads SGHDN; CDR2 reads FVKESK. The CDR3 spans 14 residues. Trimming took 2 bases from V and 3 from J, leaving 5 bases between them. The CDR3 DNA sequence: TGTGCCAGCAGCCAATTTAACTATAATTCACCCCTCCACTTT. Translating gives CASSQFNYNSPLHF.

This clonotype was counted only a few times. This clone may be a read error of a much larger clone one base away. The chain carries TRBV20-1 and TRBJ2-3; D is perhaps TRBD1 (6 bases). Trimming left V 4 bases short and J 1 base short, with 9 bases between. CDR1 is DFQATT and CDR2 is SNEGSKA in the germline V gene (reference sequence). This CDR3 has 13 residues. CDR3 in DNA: TGCAGTGCTATGACAGGCCGCACAGATACGCAGTATTTT. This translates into CSAMTGRTDTQYF.

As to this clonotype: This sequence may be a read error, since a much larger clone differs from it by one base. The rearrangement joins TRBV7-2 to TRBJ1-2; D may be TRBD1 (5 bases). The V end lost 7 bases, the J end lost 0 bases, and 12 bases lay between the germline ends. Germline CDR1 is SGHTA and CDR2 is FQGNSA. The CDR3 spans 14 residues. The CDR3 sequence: CASNLGTTNYGYTF. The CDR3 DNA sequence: TGTGCCAGCAACTTGGGGACGACTAACTATGGCTACACCTTC.

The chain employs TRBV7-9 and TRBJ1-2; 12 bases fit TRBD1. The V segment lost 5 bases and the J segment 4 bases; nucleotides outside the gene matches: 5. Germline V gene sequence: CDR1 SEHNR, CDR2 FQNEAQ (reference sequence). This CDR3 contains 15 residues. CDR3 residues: CASSPGGQGAYGYTF. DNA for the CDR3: TGTGCCAGCAGCCCAGGGGGACAGGGGGCCTATGGCTACACCTTC.

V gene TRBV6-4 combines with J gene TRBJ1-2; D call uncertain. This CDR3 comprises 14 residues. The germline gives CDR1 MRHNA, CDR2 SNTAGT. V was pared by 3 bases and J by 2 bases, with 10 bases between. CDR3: CASSEGGSNYGYTF. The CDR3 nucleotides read TGTGCCAGCAGTGAAGGCGGAAGCAACTATGGCTACACCTTC.

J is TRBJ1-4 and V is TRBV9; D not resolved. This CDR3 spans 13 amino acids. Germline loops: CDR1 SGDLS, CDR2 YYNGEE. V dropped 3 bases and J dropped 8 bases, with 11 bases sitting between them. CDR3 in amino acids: CASSETPGEKLFF. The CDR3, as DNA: TGTGCCAGCAGCGAGACCCCGGGGGAAAAACTGTTTTTT.

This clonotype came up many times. Here the CDR3 reads CASSLLAGGFTDTQYF. For the CDR3, the DNA is TGTGCCAGCAGTTTATTAGCGGGGGGGTTTACAGATACGCAGTATTTT. The rearrangement links TRBV27 to TRBJ2-3; 11 nucleotides agree with TRBD2. Germline V gene sequence: CDR1 MNHEY, CDR2 SMNVEV (reference sequence). The V segment lost 1 base and the J segment 3 bases; nucleotides outside the gene matches: 3. The CDR3 has 16 amino acids.

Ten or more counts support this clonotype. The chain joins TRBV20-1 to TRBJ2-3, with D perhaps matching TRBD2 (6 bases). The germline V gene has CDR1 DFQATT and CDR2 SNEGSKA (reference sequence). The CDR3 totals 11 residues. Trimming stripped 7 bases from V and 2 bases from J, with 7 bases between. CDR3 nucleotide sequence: TGCAGTGGACTAGTCACAGATACGCAGTATTTT. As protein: CSGLVTDTQYF.

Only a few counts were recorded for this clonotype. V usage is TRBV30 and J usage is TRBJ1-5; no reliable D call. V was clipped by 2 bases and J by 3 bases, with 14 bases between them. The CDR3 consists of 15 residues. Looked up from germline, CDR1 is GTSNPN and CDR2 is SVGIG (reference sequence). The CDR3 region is CAWSPVGRFNQPQHF. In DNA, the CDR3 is TGTGCCTGGAGTCCCGTTGGACGGTTCAATCAGCCCCAGCATTTT.

The CDR3, as DNA: TGCAGTGCTAGAGGTGGTGTAGGGTCGAGTTGGTACGAGCAGTACTTC. As protein: CSARGGVGSSWYEQYF. V usage is TRBV20-1 and J usage is TRBJ2-7; D remains ambiguous. Trimming took off 1 base at V and 4 bases at J, with 20 bases between the two ends. CDR1 is DFQATT, CDR2 SNEGSKA, per germline (reference sequence). This CDR3 spans 16 amino acids.

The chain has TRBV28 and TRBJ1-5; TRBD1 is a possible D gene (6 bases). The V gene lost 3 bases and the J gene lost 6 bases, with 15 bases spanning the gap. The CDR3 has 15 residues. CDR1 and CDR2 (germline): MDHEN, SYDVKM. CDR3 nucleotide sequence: TGTGCCAGCAGTTTTCTACAGGGAGTCGGTCAGCCCCAGCATTTT. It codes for CASSFLQGVGQPQHF.

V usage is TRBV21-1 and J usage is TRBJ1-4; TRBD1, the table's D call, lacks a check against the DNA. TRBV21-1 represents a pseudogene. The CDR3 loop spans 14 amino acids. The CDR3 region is CASSIGTGNEKLFF. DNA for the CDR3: TGTGCCAGCAGCATTGGGACAGGGAATGAAAAACTGTTTTTT.

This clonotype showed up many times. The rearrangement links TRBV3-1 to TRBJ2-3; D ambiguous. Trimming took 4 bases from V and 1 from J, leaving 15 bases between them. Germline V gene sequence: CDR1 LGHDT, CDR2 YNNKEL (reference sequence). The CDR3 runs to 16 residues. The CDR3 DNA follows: TGTGCCAGCAGCCGTAGTATAGGGATGGGCACAGATACGCAGTATTTT. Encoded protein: CASSRSIGMGTDTQYF.

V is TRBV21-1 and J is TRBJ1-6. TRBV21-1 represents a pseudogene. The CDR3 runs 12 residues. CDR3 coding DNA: TGTGCCAGCAGCGGGAAGGTTTCACCCCTCCACTTT. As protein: CASSGKVSPLHF.

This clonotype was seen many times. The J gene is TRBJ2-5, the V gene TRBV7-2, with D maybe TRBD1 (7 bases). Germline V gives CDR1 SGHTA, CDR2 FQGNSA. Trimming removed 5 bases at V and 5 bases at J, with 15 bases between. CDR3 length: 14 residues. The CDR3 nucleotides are TGTGCCAGCAGCCCCCGACAGGGAGGCGAGACCCAGTACTTC. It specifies CASSPRQGGETQYF. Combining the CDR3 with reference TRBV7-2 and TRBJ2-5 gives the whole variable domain GAGVSQSPSNKVTEKGKDVELRCDPISGHTALYWYRQSLGQGLEFLIYFQGNSAPDKSGLPSDRFSAERTGGSVSTLTIQRTQQEDSAVYLCASSPRQGGETQYFGPGTRLLVL.

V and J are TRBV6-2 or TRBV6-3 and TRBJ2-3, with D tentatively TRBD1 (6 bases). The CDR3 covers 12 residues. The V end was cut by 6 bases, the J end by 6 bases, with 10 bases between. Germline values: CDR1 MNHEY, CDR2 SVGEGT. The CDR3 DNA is TGTGCCAGCAGAACAGGGCCGGATACGCAGTATTTT. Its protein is CASRTGPDTQYF.

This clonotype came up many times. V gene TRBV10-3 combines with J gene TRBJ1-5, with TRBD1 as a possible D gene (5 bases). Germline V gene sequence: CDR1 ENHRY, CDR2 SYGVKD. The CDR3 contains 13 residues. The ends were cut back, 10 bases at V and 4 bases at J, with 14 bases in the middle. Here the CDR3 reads CASLQGMNQPQHF. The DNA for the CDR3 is TGTGCCAGCCTTCAGGGAATGAATCAGCCCCAGCATTTT.

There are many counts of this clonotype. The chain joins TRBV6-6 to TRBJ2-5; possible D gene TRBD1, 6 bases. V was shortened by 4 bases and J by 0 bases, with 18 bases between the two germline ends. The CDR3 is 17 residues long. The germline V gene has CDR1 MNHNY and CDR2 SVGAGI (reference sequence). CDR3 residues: CASSSPDSGPYQETQYF. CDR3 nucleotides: TGTGCCAGCAGTTCCCCGGACAGTGGACCATACCAAGAGACCCAGTACTTC.

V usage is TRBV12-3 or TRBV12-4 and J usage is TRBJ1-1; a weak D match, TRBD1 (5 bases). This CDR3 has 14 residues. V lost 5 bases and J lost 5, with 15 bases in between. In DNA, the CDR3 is TGTGCCAGCAGTCAGACTGTGCAGGGAACTGAAGCTTTCTTT. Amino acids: CASSQTVQGTEAFF.

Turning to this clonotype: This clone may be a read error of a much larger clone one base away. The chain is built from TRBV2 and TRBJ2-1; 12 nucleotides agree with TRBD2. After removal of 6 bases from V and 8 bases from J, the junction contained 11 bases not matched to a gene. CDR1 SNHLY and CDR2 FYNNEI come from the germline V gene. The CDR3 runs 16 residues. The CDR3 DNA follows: TGTGCCAGCAGGAGCCGTAGGTCTAGCGGGAGGGATGAGCAGTTCTTC. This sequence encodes CASRSRRSSGRDEQFF.

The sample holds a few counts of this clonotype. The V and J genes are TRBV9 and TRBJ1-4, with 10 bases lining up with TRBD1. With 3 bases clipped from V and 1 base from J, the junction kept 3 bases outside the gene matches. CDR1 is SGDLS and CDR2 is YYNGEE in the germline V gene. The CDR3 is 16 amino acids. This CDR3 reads CASSAGQGLTNEKLFF. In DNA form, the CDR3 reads TGTGCCAGCAGCGCGGGACAGGGGTTAACTAATGAAAAACTGTTTTTT.